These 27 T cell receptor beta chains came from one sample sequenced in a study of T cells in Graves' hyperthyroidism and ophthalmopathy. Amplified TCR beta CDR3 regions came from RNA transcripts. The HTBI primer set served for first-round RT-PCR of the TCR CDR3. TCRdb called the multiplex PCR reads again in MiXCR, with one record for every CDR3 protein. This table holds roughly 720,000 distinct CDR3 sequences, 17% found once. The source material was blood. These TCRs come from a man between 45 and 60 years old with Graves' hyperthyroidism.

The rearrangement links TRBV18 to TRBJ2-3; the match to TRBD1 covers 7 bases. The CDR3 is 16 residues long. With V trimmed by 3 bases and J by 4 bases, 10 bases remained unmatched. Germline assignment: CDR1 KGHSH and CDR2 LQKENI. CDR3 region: CASSPMTHQGADTQYF. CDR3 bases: TGTGCCAGCTCACCCATGACGCACCAGGGGGCAGATACGCAGTATTTT.

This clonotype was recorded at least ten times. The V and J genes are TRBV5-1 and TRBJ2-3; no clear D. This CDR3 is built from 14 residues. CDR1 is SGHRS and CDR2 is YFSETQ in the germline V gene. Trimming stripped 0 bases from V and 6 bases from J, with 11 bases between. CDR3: CASSLAAVGDTQYF. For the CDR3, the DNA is TGCGCCAGCAGCTTGGCCGCGGTGGGGGATACGCAGTATTTT.

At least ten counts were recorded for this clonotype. CDR3 in amino acids: CSAPQGYEQYF. In DNA form, the CDR3 reads TGCAGTGCTCCTCAGGGCTACGAGCAGTACTTC. The chain has TRBV20-1 and TRBJ2-7; tentative D call: TRBD1 (5 bases). This CDR3 spans 11 amino acids. Germline V gives CDR1 DFQATT, CDR2 SNEGSKA (reference sequence). The germline V and J ends were trimmed by 5 bases and 3 bases, with 8 bases remaining between them.

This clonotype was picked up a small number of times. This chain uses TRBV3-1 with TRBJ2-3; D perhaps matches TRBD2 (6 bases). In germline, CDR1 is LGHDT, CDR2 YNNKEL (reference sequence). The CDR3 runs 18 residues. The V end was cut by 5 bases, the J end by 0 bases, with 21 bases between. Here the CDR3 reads CASSFQGALAFSTDTQYF. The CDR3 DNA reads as TGTGCCAGCAGCTTCCAAGGGGCCCTAGCGTTTAGCACAGATACGCAGTATTTT.

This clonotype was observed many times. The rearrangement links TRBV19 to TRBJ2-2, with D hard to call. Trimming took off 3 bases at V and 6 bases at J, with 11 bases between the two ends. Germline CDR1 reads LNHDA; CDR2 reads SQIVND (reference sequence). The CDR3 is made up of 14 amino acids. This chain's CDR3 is CASSIGWAPGELFF. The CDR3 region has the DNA TGTGCCAGTAGTATTGGATGGGCTCCCGGGGAGCTGTTTTTT.

CDR3 in DNA: TGTGCCAGCATCCCAAAGGGGGTCGGGGAGCTGTTTTTT. Its translation: CASIPKGVGELFF. The V and J genes are TRBV2 and TRBJ2-2, with D maybe TRBD1 (6 bases). CDR3 length: 13 residues. Trimming pared 7 bases from V and 7 bases from J, leaving 13 bases between. CDR1 is SNHLY and CDR2 is FYNNEI in the germline V gene.

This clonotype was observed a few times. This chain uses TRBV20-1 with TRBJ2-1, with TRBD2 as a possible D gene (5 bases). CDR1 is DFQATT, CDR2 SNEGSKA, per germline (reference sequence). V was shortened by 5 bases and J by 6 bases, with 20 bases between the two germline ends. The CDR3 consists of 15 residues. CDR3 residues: CSADNIGILFNEQFF. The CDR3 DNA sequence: TGCAGTGCTGATAACATCGGGATCCTTTTCAATGAGCAGTTCTTC.

CDR3 residues: CASTFRPDTQYF. The CDR3 DNA reads TGTGCCAGCACCTTTCGGCCAGATACGCAGTATTTT. The J gene is TRBJ2-3, the V gene TRBV7-9; D remains unclear. The CDR3 spans 12 residues. V lost 7 bases and J 4 bases, leaving 9 bases between the germline ends. Germline V gene data show CDR1 as SEHNR and CDR2 as FQNEAQ (reference sequence).

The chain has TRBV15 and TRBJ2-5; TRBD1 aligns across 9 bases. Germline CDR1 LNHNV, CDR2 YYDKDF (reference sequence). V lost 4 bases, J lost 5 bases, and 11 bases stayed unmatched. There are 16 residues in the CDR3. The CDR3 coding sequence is TGTGCCACCAGCACTTCCGGGACAGGGATTTGGGAGACCCAGTACTTC. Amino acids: CATSTSGTGIWETQYF.

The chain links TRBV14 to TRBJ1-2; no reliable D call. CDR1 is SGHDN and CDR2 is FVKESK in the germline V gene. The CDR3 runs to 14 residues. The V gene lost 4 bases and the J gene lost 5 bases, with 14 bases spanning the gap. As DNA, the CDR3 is TGTGCCAGCAGCCCCAGGAACGTCCCTTATGGCTACACCTTC. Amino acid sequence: CASSPRNVPYGYTF.

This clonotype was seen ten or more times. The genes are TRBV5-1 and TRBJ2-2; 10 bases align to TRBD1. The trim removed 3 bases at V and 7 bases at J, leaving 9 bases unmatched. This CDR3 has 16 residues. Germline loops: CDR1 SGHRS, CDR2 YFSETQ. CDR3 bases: TGCGCCAGCAGCTCCGAAAGACAGGGGGCTAGCGGGGAGCTGTTTTTT. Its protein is CASSSERQGASGELFF.

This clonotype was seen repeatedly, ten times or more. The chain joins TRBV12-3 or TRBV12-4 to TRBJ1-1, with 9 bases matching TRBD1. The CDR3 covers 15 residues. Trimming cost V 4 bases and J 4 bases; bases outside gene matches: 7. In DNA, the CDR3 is TGTGCCAGCAGTTCCGCGGGACAGGGCGGCACTGAAGCTTTCTTT. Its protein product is CASSSAGQGGTEAFF.

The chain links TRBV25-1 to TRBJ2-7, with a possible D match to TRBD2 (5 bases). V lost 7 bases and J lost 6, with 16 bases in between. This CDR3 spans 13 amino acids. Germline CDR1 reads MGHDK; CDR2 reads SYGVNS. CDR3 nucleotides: TGTGCCAGCAAGGCCCGAGAGGCGGGCGAGCAGTACTTC. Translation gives CASKAREAGEQYF.

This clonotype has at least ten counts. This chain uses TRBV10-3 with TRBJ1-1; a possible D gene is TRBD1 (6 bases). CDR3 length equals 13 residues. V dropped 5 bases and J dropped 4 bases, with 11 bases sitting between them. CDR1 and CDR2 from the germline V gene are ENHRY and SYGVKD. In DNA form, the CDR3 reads TGTGCCATCAGTCAGGGGCCGGGCACTGAAGCTTTCTTT. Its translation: CAISQGPGTEAFF.

The CDR3 sequence is CASSWGTGGQETQYF. The CDR3, as DNA: TGTGCCAGCAGTTGGGGGACAGGAGGACAAGAGACCCAGTACTTC. This rearrangement joins TRBV12-3 or TRBV12-4 to TRBJ2-5, with 8 bases matching TRBD1. The CDR3 sequence is 15 residues long. Unmatched junction bases numbered 6, after V lost 4 bases and J lost 2 bases.

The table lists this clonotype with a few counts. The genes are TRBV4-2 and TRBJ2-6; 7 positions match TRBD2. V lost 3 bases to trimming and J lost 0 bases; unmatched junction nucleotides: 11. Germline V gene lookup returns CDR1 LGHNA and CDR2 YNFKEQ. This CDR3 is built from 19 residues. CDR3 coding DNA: TGTGCCAGCAGCCAGATCCCGGGAGGCTCCGTCTCTGGGGCCAACGTCCTGACTTTC. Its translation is CASSQIPGGSVSGANVLTF.

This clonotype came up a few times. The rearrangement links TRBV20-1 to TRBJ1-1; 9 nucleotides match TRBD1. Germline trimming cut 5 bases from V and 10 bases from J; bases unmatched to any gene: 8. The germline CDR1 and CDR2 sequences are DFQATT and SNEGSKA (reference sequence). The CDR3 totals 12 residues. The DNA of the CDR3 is TGCAGTGCTCCTCGGACAGGGGAAGGAGCTTTCTTT. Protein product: CSAPRTGEGAFF.

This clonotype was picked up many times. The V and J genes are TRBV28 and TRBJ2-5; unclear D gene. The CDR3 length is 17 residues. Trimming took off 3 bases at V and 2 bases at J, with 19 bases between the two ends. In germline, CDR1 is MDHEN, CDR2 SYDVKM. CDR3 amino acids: CASSFGFVSTEQETQYF. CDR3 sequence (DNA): TGTGCCAGCAGTTTCGGTTTTGTCTCAACGGAACAAGAGACCCAGTACTTC.

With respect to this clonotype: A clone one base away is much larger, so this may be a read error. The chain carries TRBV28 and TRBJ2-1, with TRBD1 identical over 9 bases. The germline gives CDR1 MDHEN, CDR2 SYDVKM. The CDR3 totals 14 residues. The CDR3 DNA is TGTGCCAGCAGGCCGGGACAGGGATACAATGAGCCGTTCTTC. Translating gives CASRPGQGYNEPFF.

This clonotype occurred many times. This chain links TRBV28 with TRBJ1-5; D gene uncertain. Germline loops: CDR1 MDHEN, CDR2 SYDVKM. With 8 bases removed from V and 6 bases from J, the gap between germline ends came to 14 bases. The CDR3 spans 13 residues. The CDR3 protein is CASYVDSGQPQHF. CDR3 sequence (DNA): TGTGCCAGCTACGTAGACTCTGGTCAGCCCCAGCATTTT.

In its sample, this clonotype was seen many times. This CDR3 reads CASSSTSGSTDTQYF. In nucleotides, the CDR3 is TGTGCCAGCAGCTCTACTAGCGGTAGCACAGATACGCAGTATTTT. The rearrangement uses TRBV2 and TRBJ2-3; the match to TRBD2 covers 8 bases. Germline V CDR1 and CDR2: SNHLY, FYNNEI. The CDR3 contains 15 residues. V lost 6 bases, J lost 0 bases, and 5 bases stayed unmatched.

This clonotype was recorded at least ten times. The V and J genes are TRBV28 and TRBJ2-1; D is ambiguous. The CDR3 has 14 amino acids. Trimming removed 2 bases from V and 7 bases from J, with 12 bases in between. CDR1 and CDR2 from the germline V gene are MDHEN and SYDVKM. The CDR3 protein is CASSLGPPRNEQFF. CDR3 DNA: TGTGCCAGCAGTTTAGGCCCACCAAGGAATGAGCAGTTCTTC.

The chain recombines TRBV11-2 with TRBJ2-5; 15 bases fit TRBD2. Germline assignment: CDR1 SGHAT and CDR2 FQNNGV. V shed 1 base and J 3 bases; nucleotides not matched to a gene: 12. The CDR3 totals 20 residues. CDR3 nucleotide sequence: TGTGCCAGCAGCTTAGGACTTAGCGGGACTAGCGGGAGGCAGAAAGAGACCCAGTACTTC. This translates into CASSLGLSGTSGRQKETQYF.

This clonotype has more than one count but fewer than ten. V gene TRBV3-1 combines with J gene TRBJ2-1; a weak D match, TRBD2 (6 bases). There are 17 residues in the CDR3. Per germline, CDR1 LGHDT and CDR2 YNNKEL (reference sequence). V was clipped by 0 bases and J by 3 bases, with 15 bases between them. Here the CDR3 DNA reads TGTGCCAGCAGCCAAGATGCGTTGGAGGGCCGCTACAATGAGCAGTTCTTC. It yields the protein CASSQDALEGRYNEQFF.

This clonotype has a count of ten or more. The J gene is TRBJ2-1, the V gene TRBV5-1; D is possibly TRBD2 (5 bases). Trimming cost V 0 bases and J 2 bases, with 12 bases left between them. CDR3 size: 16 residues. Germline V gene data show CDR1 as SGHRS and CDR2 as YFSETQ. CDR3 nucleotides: TGCGCCAGCAGCTTGGGTAGCCAGCGGACCTACAATGAGCAGTTCTTC. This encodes CASSLGSQRTYNEQFF.

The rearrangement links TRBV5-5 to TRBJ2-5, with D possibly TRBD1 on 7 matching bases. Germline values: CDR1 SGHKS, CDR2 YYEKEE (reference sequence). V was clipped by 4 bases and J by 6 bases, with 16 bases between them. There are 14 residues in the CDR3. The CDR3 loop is CASSPDRDLQTQYF. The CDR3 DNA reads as TGTGCCAGCAGCCCCGACAGGGACTTGCAGACCCAGTACTTC.

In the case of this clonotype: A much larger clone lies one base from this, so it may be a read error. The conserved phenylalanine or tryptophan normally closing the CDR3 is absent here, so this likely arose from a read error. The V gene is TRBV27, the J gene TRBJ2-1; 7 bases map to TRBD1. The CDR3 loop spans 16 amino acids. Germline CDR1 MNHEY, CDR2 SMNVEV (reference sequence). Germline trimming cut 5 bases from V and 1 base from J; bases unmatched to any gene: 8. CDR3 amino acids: CASSPRQGGSYNEQFL. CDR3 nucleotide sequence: TGTGCCAGCAGTCCAAGACAGGGTGGGTCCTACAATGAGCAGTTCCTC.